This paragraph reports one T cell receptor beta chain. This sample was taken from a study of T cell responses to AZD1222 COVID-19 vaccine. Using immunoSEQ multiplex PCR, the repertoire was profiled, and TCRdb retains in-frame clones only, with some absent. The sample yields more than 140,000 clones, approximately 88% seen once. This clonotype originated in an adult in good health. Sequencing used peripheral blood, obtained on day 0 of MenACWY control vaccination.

The CDR3 region is CATSIRNGGDGGAFF. The CDR3 DNA follows: TGTGCCACCAGCATAAGAAATGGGGGGGATGGCGGAGCTTTCTTT. The rearrangement joins TRBV15 to TRBJ1-1, with a possible D match to TRBD1 (5 bases). Germline CDR1 LNHNV, CDR2 YYDKDF (reference sequence). The CDR3 has 15 residues. V shed 4 bases and J shed 10 bases, with 22 bases lying between them.